These 6 T cell receptor beta chains were sequenced from one sample in a study of blood T cell repertoires in COVID-19. Produced via immunoSEQ multiplex PCR; TCRdb's table is partial and in-frame only. Among around 46,000 clones listed, around 85% were seen once. Input material: peripheral blood. The receptor set was obtained from a human donor in a cohort sampled during active COVID-19. The donor label of this sample is uncertain.

The chain carries TRBV3-1 (or the pseudogene TRBV3-2) and TRBJ1-3; D remains ambiguous. CDR3 length: 15 residues. The V end lost 0 bases, the J end lost 2 bases, and 8 bases lay between the germline ends. Germline V gene lookup returns CDR1 LGHDT and CDR2 YNNKEL (reference sequence). The CDR3 region is CASSQEYRTGNTIYF. The DNA of the CDR3 is TGTGCCAGCAGCCAAGAGTACAGAACTGGAAACACCATATATTTT.

Only a few counts were recorded for this clone. The rearrangement uses TRBV18 and TRBJ2-1; 8 bases map to TRBD2. Germline V gives CDR1 KGHSH, CDR2 LQKENI. The length of the CDR3 is 14 residues. V shed 2 bases and J 9 bases; nucleotides not matched to a gene: 6. CDR3 bases: TGTGCCAGCTCACCAGGGACTAGAGTGGTTGAGCAGTTCTTC. It is translated as CASSPGTRVVEQFF.

This clone was observed once. The J gene is TRBJ2-2, the V gene TRBV29-1; D is perhaps TRBD2 (6 bases). CDR1 is SQVTM and CDR2 is ANQGSEA in the germline V gene. The CDR3 sequence is 15 residues long. Trimming pared 1 base from V and 3 bases from J, leaving 12 bases between. The CDR3 coding sequence is TGCAGCGTTGAAGGGATGGGGGGATACACCGGGGAGCTGTTTTTT. Translating it yields CSVEGMGGYTGELFF.

This chain uses TRBV6-2 or TRBV6-3 with TRBJ1-5; D unclear. The CDR3 has 15 amino acids. From germline, CDR1 is MNHEY and CDR2 SVGEGT. Trimming cost V 6 bases and J 0 bases, with 12 bases left between them. CDR3 region: CASSTSGGSNQPQHF. The CDR3 DNA follows: TGTGCCAGCAGCACCTCGGGTGGTAGCAATCAGCCCCAGCATTTT.

The chain has TRBV28 and TRBJ2-7; 12 bases are shared with TRBD1. Germline loops: CDR1 MDHEN, CDR2 SYDVKM. This CDR3 spans 14 amino acids. Trimming at V came to 5 bases and at J to 7 bases, leaving 6 bases not matched to a gene. CDR3 amino acids: CASSPGQGAREQYF. The CDR3, as DNA: TGTGCCAGCAGTCCGGGACAGGGGGCTCGGGAGCAGTACTTC.

V gene TRBV2 combines with J gene TRBJ1-5, with 7 bases lining up with TRBD1. V lost 4 bases and J lost 2; bases outside the gene matches: 2. From germline, CDR1 is SNHLY and CDR2 FYNNEI. The CDR3 covers 14 residues. The DNA of the CDR3 is TGTGCCAGCAGTGCTACAGGGGGCAATCAGCCCCAGCATTTT. Protein: CASSATGGNQPQHF. Filled out from reference TRBV2 and TRBJ1-5, the complete variable domain reads EPEVTQTPSHQVTQMGQEVILRCVPISNHLYFYWYRQILGQKVEFLVSFYNNEISEKSEIFDDQFSVERPDGSNFTLKIRSTKLEDSAMYFCASSATGGNQPQHFGDGTRLSIL.